One sample yielded the 19 T cell receptor beta chains listed below, sequenced in a study of cytomegalovirus exposure and HLA in healthy donors. The primer mix had 60 Vbeta and 13 Jbeta primers. Profiling relied on immunoSEQ multiplex PCR, and the TCRdb table lists in-frame clones only, not all of them. The data contain about 150,000 clones, over 80% of them singletons. The sample consisted of PBMCs. These receptors were taken from a boy aged 2 to 9 in good health and CMV-seronegative.

J is TRBJ2-1 and V is TRBV5-1, with TRBD2 matching 9 bases. CDR1 and CDR2 (germline): SGHRS, YFSETQ. With V trimmed by 0 bases and J by 3 bases, 7 bases remained unmatched. This CDR3 has 17 residues. The CDR3 loop is CASSLDTSGSIYNEQFF. DNA for the CDR3: TGCGCCAGCAGCTTGGATACTAGCGGGTCCATCTACAATGAGCAGTTCTTC.

The count of this clone is one. The chain joins TRBV5-4 to TRBJ2-1; 8 bases fit TRBD2. Germline V gene data show CDR1 as SGHNT and CDR2 as YYREEE (reference sequence). The CDR3 is made up of 17 amino acids. After removal of 6 bases from V and 1 base from J, the junction contained 12 bases not matched to a gene. The CDR3 DNA reads TGTGCCAGCACTCCAGCCGGGGGGGCCTTGTCCTACAATGAGCAGTTCTTC. Translated: CASTPAGGALSYNEQFF.

This clone showed up just once. The chain links TRBV19 to TRBJ2-7; possibly TRBD1 for D (6 bases). Per the germline V gene, CDR1 is LNHDA and CDR2 is SQIVND (reference sequence). V was cut by 1 base and J by 5 bases, with 12 bases left in between. The CDR3 covers 14 residues. As DNA, the CDR3 is TGTGCCAGTAGTATAGGCCTAACAGGGAACGAGCAGTACTTC. Protein sequence: CASSIGLTGNEQYF.

This clone was counted between two and nine times. V is TRBV6-6 and J is TRBJ2-2; 7 positions match TRBD2. CDR1 is MNHNY and CDR2 is SVGAGI in the germline V gene (reference sequence). V shed 7 bases, J shed 4 bases, and the junction held 12 bases outside the gene matches. CDR3 length: 16 residues. The CDR3 DNA follows: TGTGCCAGCACCAACGGGGCGGGAGTAGGCACCGGGGAGCTGTTTTTT. Translation gives CASTNGAGVGTGELFF.

This clone was seen a single time. This chain joins TRBV5-1 and TRBJ2-3, with 8 bases fitting TRBD2. The CDR3 is made up of 14 amino acids. Trimming cost V 2 bases and J 2 bases; bases outside gene matches: 1. CDR1 and CDR2 from the germline V gene are SGHRS and YFSETQ. CDR3 nucleotides: TGCGCCAGCAGCTTAGCGGGGGCCACAGATACGCAGTATTTT. Translating it yields CASSLAGATDTQYF.

This clone was counted a single time. CDR3 residues: CSATSNYGYTF. As DNA, the CDR3 is TGCAGTGCTACGTCTAACTATGGCTACACCTTC. This chain joins TRBV20-1 and TRBJ1-2, with D unclear. Trimming pared 4 bases from V and 0 bases from J, leaving 3 bases between. Germline CDR1 DFQATT, CDR2 SNEGSKA (reference sequence). This CDR3 region has 11 residues.

The chain is built from TRBV2 and TRBJ1-5; D remains unclear. This CDR3 has 13 residues. Per germline, CDR1 SNHLY and CDR2 FYNNEI. Trimming left V 4 bases short and J 2 bases short, with 6 bases between. The CDR3 region is CASSAVGNQPQHF. CDR3 in DNA: TGTGCCAGCAGTGCTGTCGGCAATCAGCCCCAGCATTTT.

The gene calls are TRBV5-5 and TRBJ2-3, with 9 nucleotides matching TRBD1. CDR1 SGHKS and CDR2 YYEKEE come from the germline V gene (reference sequence). Trimming took 4 bases from V and 2 from J; bases not matched to a gene: 5. There are 15 residues in the CDR3. The CDR3 loop is CASSPRDRDTDTQYF. Written as DNA, the CDR3 is TGTGCCAGCAGCCCCCGGGACAGGGACACAGATACGCAGTATTTT.

The DNA for the CDR3 is TGTGCCAGCAGTCAAACAGGGGGACGGACAGATACGCAGTATTTT. Protein sequence: CASSQTGGRTDTQYF. The chain has TRBV7-2 and TRBJ2-3, with 8 bases fitting TRBD1. This CDR3 contains 15 residues. Germline V lookup: CDR1 SGHTA, CDR2 FQGNSA. J gave up 3 bases and V 6 bases, and 8 bases lay outside the gene matches.

The sample holds a few counts of this clone. The rearrangement links TRBV2 to TRBJ2-5, with TRBD1 matching 8 bases. The ends lost 7 bases at V and 5 bases at J; junction bases unmatched: 12. This CDR3 comprises 15 residues. The germline V gene encodes CDR1 SNHLY and CDR2 FYNNEI. For the CDR3, the DNA is TGTGCCAGCAATCCGGACAGGGAAGGCGGGGAGACCCAGTACTTC. Translated: CASNPDREGGETQYF.

The chain employs TRBV6-1 and TRBJ1-5; TRBD1 is a possible D gene (5 bases). CDR1 and CDR2 from the germline V gene are MNHNS and SASEGT. V was pared by 2 bases and J by 0 bases, with 14 bases between. This CDR3 is 17 amino acids long. For the CDR3, the DNA is TGTGCCAGCAGTGAATTTGGGTCGGGGGTTAGCAATCAGCCCCAGCATTTT. It codes for CASSEFGSGVSNQPQHF.

This clone was seen more than once but under ten times. The J gene is TRBJ1-1, the V gene TRBV27; 8 bases match TRBD1. The V segment lost 6 bases and the J segment 8 bases; nucleotides outside the gene matches: 8. Germline V gene sequence: CDR1 MNHEY, CDR2 SMNVEV (reference sequence). This CDR3 has 13 residues. The CDR3, as DNA: TGTGCCAGCAGCCTTATTCAGGGGGCAGAAGCTTTCTTT. This sequence encodes CASSLIQGAEAFF.

CDR3 sequence: CASSPGSGGSTDTQYF. The CDR3 coding sequence is TGCGCCAGCAGTCCCGGCAGCGGGGGGTCCACAGATACGCAGTATTTT. This chain links TRBV10-1 with TRBJ2-3; 9 positions agree with TRBD2. V shed 5 bases, J shed 2 bases, and the junction held 8 bases outside the gene matches. The CDR3 runs 16 residues. In germline, CDR1 is WNHNN, CDR2 SYGVQD (reference sequence).

The chain combines TRBV4-2 with TRBJ1-5; no firm D call. The CDR3 has 15 residues. The germline V gene has CDR1 LGHNA and CDR2 YNFKEQ. The V end lost 2 bases, the J end lost 2 bases, and 10 bases lay between the germline ends. CDR3 residues: CASSQHPSGNQPQHF. In DNA form, the CDR3 reads TGTGCCAGCAGCCAACATCCATCGGGCAATCAGCCCCAGCATTTT.

This clone was seen a handful of times. The chain uses TRBV7-9 and TRBJ2-3; 7 bases fit TRBD2. The CDR3 length is 13 residues. Germline values: CDR1 SEHNR, CDR2 FQNEAQ (reference sequence). The V segment lost 6 bases and the J segment 6 bases; nucleotides outside the gene matches: 6. The CDR3 DNA reads TGTGCCAGCAGACGGGGGAGGGAGGATACGCAGTATTTT. Amino acid sequence: CASRRGREDTQYF.

The J gene is TRBJ2-7, the V gene TRBV28; D gene unclear. Germline-derived CDR1 and CDR2 are MDHEN and SYDVKM. V was shortened by 5 bases and J by 6 bases, with 14 bases between the two germline ends. The CDR3 has 13 residues. CDR3 sequence reads: CASSQTGYGEQYV. In nucleotides, the CDR3 is TGTGCCAGCAGTCAGACCGGGTATGGCGAGCAGTACGTC.

The chain combines TRBV29-1 with TRBJ1-1; perhaps TRBD1 as D (6 bases). The V gene lost 6 bases and the J gene lost 4 bases, with 12 bases spanning the gap. Germline CDR1 and CDR2: SQVTM and ANQGSEA. This CDR3 contains 12 residues. The CDR3 nucleotides read TGCAGCGTACTCACAGGGACCACTGAAGCTTTCTTT. Translating gives CSVLTGTTEAFF.

The chain uses TRBV5-1 and TRBJ2-5; weak D call: TRBD1 (5 bases). Trimming pared 5 bases from V and 4 bases from J, leaving 18 bases between. This CDR3 is 15 amino acids long. The V gene's germline CDR1 is SGHRS and CDR2 YFSETQ. This chain's CDR3 is CASRPSQGVPETQYF. The CDR3 bases are TGCGCCAGCAGACCATCGCAGGGTGTCCCAGAGACCCAGTACTTC.

V gene TRBV5-1 combines with J gene TRBJ2-1, with a possible D match to TRBD1 (6 bases). V was pared by 3 bases and J by 8 bases, with 18 bases between. The CDR3 contains 15 residues. CDR1 and CDR2 (germline): SGHRS, YFSETQ. This CDR3 reads CASSWSGARLDEQFF. The CDR3 bases are TGCGCCAGCAGCTGGTCAGGGGCTAGGCTGGATGAGCAGTTCTTC.